This TCR beta chain was profiled in a study of T-cell memory formation after mild COVID-19. Turning to the study itself: Largely, the TCR clusters proved donor specific. Overall study results and limits: Contracting clones from day 15 to 85 showed balanced CD4/CD8; later expanders favored CD4+. Researchers found some responding clones in pre-infection memory, a sign that cross-reactive memory joined.

Germline V CDR1 and CDR2: DFQATT, SNEGSKA (reference sequence). V shed 2 bases and J shed 3 bases, with 11 bases lying between them. There are 14 residues in the CDR3. This clonotype was seen a handful of times. Its antigen is not identified. The 5'RACE method, run with constant-segment primers, produced TCR alpha and TCR beta cDNA libraries (carrying sample barcodes and UMIs). TCRdb called the 5' RACE reads again in MiXCR, with one record for every CDR3 protein. The table includes a few hundred thousand distinct CDR3 sequences, approximately 16% detected once. The chain uses TRBV20-1 and TRBJ1-5; no definite D call. This TCR came from a man aged 18 to 30 who had mild COVID-19 (a few samples of this study predate the infection). Cell type and time point are not known. The sequenced sample consisted of PBMCs or a T cell subset sorted from them (not recorded which). The CDR3 here is CSARSPGFNQPQHF. CDR3 bases: TGCAGTGCTAGATCTCCGGGTTTCAATCAGCCCCAGCATTTT.